This TCR beta chain derives from a study of technical replicates of blood from a few donors. TCRdb's table, derived via immunoSEQ multiplex PCR, lists solely in-frame clones and lacks some. The sample gives about 61,000 clones, 95% to 98% of which show up once; over 0.15% is in the top ten. This CDR3 spans 14 amino acids. After removal of 5 bases from V and 4 bases from J, the junction contained 4 bases not matched to a gene. CDR1 ENHRY and CDR2 SYGVKD come from the germline V gene. The receptor comes from a human donor in good health. The sample comprised T cells isolated from PBMCs. This rearrangement joins TRBV10-3 to TRBJ2-2; TRBD1 matches 7 bases. For the CDR3, the DNA is TGTGCCATCAGTATCAGGACAGGCACCGGGGAGCTGTTTTTT. Protein sequence: CAISIRTGTGELFF.